This T cell receptor beta chain was found in a study of PD-1 blockade in mismatch repair-deficient tumors. Turning to the study itself: Enrolled about 2013-2017, patients had progressing, pretreated mismatch repair-deficient cancers of 12 to 13 types.

The study's findings and limits: Tumor-resident clones, often undetectable pretreatment in blood, expanded then contracted after pembrolizumab.

A note on this clone: Its antigen is still unknown.

TCRdb's copy holds only in-frame clones and misses some; the assay was immunoSEQ multiplex PCR. The table lists more than 90,000 clones, roughly 80% of them singletons. Germline CDR1 SGHNT, CDR2 YYREEE (reference sequence). The CDR3 covers 13 residues. Deletions cut 3 bases from V and 5 bases from J, with 11 bases between. Sequenced here: peripheral blood, sampled 60 weeks after starting pembrolizumab. The J gene is TRBJ2-5, the V gene TRBV5-4; the D is unclear. This clonotype originated in an adult with mismatch repair-deficient cancer. The CDR3 DNA sequence: TGTGCCAGCAGCTCCAGCTGGATGGAGACCCAGTACTTC. Protein sequence: CASSSSWMETQYF.